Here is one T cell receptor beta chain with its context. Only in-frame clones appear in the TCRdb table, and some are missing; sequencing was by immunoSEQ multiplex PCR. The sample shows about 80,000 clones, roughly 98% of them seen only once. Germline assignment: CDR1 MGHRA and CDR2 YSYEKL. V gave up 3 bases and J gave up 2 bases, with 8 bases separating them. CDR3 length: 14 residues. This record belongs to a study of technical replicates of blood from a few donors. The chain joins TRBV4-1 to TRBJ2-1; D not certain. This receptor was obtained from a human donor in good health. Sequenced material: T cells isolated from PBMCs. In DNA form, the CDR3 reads TGCGCCAGCAGCCATAGAACTACCTACAATGAGCAGTTCTTC. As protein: CASSHRTTYNEQFF.